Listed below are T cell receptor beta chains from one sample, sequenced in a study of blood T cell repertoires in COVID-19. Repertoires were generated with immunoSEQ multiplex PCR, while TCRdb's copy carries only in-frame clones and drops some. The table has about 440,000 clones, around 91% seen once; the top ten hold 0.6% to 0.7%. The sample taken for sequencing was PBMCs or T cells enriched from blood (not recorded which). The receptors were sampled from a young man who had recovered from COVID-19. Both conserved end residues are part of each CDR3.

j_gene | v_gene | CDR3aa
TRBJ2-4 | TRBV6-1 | CASSEGDRGPKNIQYF
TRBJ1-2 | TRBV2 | CASSGGTGYGYTF
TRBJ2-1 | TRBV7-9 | CASSLPRGSNEQFF
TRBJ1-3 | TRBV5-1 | CASSLAPTGISGNTIYF
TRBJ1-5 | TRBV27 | CASSTGTGGQPRHF
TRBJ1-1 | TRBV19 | CASTIRGGTEAFF
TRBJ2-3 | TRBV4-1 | CASSQVARAGDLTDTQYF
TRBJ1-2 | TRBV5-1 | CASSLELEGAGTF
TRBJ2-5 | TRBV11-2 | CASSLGEKETQYF
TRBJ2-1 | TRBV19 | CASTTGQTLSYNEQFF
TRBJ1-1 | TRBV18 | CASLTDRNTEAFF
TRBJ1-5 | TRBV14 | CASSQGVSGNQPQHF
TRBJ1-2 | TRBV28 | CAGATGSPSYGYTF
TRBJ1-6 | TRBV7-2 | CASSPGFGNSPLHF
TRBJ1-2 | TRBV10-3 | CAIRGQGAIGYTF
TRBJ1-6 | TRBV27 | CASSRQAVSPLHF
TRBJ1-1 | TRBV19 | CASSIDQGWLASEAFF
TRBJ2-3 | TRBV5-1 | CASSLVGARNTQYF
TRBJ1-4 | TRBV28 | CATQKGTVGEKLFF
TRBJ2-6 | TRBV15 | CATSSPGSAGANVLTF
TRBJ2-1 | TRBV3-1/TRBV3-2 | CASSQRTGGTDNEQFF
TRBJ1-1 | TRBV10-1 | CASNGGMNTEAFF
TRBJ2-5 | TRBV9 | CASSGNRGRSETQYF
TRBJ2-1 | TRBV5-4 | CASSLYSRGLAGKGGEQFF
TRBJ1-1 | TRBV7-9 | CASSSWTASTEAFF
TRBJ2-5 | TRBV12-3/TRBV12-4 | CASSFKGVATQYF
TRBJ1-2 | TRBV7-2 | CASSLVEGARYGYTF
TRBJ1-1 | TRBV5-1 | CASSLVGPGDPRGNTEAFF
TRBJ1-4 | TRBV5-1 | CASSLGSTGPNEKLFF
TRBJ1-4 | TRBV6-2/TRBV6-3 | CASSLSGGTNEKLFF
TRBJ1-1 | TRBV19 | CASSIRGNLNTEAFF
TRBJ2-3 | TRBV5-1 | CASRTPGGRPASTDTQYF
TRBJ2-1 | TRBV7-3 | CASSEGSLAGGEQFF
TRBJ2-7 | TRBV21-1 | CASSKVTTSGSSSGYEQYF
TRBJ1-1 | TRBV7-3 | CASSSGVATEAFF
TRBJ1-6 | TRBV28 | CASNPSDSNSPLHF
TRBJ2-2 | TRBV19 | CATVSGPNTGELFF
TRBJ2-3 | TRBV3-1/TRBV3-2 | CASSRLDTQYF
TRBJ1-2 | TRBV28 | CASSLGTANLYGYTF
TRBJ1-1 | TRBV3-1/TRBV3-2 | CASSQMSDSEAFF
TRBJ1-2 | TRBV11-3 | CASSTAGTAYGYTF
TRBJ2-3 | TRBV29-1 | CSVEGVLAASTDTQYF
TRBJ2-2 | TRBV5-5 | CASSIRAANTGELFF
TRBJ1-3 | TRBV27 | CASRGGLPGNTIYF
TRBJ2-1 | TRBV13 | CASSSRTGSDNEQFF
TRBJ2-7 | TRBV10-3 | CAVRPGHSYEQYF
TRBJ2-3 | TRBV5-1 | CASSLVPGLAIGTQYF
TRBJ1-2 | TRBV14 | CASSQANNYGYTF
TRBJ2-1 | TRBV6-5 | CASRGPSVGVNEQFF
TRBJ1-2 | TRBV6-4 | CASSDSHKGDYGYTF
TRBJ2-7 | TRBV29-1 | CSVRWGGEQYF
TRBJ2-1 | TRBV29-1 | CSVVYLGTSPYNEQFF
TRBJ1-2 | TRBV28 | CASSLPRDRPAYTF
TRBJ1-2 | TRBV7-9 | CASRGTGGNYGYTF
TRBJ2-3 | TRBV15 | CATSGPGADTQYF
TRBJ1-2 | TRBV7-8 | CASSLEGGGVGGYTF
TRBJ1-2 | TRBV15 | CATSPPGGGDGYTF
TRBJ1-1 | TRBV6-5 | CASRYTSNTEAFF